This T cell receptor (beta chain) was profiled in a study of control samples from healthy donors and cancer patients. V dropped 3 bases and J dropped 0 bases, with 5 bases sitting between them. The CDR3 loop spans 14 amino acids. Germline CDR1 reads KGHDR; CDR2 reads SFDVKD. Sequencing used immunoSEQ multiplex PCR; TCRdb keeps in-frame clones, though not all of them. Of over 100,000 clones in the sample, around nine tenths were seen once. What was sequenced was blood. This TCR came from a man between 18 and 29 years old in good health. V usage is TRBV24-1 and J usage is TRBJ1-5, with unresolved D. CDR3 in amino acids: CATSDPHSNQPQHF. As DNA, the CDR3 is TGTGCCACCAGTGATCCACATAGCAATCAGCCCCAGCATTTT.